This T cell receptor (beta chain) came from a study of T cells in Graves' hyperthyroidism and ophthalmopathy. The CDR3 is 14 amino acids. Per germline, CDR1 SGHDN and CDR2 FVKESK. V was trimmed by 4 bases and J by 7 bases, leaving 16 bases between them. RNA transcripts were the template for amplifying TCR beta CDR3 regions. The TCR CDR3 was amplified in a first-round RT-PCR using the HTBI primer set. TCRdb analysed the multiplex PCR reads with MiXCR anew, one entry per CDR3 protein. In the table there are under 700,000 distinct CDR3 sequences, about 45% of which are singletons. This chain uses TRBV14 with TRBJ1-1, with D uncertain. Sequencing used peripheral blood or thyroid tissue (not recorded which). The sequence came from a young woman with Graves' hyperthyroidism. This CDR3 is CASSRTDFAREAFF. The CDR3 DNA sequence: TGTGCCAGCAGCCGGACGGACTTCGCTCGTGAAGCTTTCTTT.